This T cell receptor beta chain was obtained from a study of blood T cells in healthy people across ages. The CDR3 covers 12 residues. Study-level findings and limits: Naive T cell percentage showed a strong correlation with TCR beta diversity.

It was with a sample-barcoded 5' primer and a J-beta primer mix that a second PCR of about 6 to 12 cycles was run. TCRdb passed the 5' RACE reads through MiXCR, listing each CDR3 protein once. The sample lists 1.5 million to 2 million distinct CDR3 sequences, 40% to 55% seen once, with approximately 2.1% in the top ten. This clonotype was counted a single time. The antigen is undetermined. The sample comprised blood. The receptor comes from a woman between 35 and 50 years old in good health. The rearrangement links TRBV21-1 to TRBJ1-6. TRBV21-1 has pseudogene status. The CDR3 sequence is CASTSVNSPPHF. The CDR3 DNA follows: TGTGCCAGCACTTCAGTAAATTCACCCCCCCACTTT.